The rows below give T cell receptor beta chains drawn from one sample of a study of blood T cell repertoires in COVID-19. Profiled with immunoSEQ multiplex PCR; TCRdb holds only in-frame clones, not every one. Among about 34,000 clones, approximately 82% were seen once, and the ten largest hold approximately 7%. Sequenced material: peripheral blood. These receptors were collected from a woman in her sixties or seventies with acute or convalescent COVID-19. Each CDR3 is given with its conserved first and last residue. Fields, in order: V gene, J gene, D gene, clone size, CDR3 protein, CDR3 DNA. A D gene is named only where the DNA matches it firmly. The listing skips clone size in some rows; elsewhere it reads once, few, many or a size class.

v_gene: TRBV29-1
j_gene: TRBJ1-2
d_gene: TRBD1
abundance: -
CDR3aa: CSAPTGNYGYTF
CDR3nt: TGCAGCGCCCCGACAGGGAACTATGGCTACACCTTC

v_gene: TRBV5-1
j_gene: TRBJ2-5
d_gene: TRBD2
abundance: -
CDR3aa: CASSPGLAGGPVDETQYF
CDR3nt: TGCGCCAGCAGCCCGGGACTAGCGGGGGGGCCCGTAGATGAGACCCAGTACTTC

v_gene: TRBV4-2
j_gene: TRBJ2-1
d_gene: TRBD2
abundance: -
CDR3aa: CASSQDYAGGYNEQFF
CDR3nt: TGTGCCAGCAGCCAAGATTATGCGGGGGGGTACAATGAGCAGTTCTTC

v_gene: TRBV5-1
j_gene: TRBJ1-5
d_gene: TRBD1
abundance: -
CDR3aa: CASSFSTGSNQPQHF
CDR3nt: TGCGCCAGCAGCTTTTCGACAGGGAGCAATCAGCCCCAGCATTTT

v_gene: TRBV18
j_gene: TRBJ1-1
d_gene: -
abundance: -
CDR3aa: CASSPRQENTEAFF
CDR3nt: TGTGCCAGCTCACCTAGGCAGGAGAACACTGAAGCTTTCTTT

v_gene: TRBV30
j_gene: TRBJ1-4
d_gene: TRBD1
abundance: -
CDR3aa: CAWTQGQGGEKLFF
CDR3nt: TGTGCCTGGACCCAAGGACAGGGGGGAGAAAAACTGTTTTTT

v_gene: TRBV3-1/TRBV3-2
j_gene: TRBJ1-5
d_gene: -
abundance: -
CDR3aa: CASSQGLTDSNQPQHF
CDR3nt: TGTGCCAGCAGCCAGGGATTGACAGATAGCAATCAGCCCCAGCATTTT

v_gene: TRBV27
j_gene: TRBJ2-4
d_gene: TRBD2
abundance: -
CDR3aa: CASSLRYGGDGKNIQYF
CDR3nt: TGTGCCAGCAGTTTACGGTATGGGGGGGACGGCAAAAACATTCAGTACTTC

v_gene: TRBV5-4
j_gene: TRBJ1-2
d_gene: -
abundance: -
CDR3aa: CASSLGGAEGSEGYTF
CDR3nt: TGTGCCAGCAGCTTGGGAGGAGCGGAGGGGTCGGAAGGCTACACCTTC

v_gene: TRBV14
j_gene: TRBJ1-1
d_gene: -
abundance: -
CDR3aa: CASSLGAGTEAFF
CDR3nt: TGTGCCAGCAGCCTGGGGGCTGGCACTGAAGCTTTCTTT

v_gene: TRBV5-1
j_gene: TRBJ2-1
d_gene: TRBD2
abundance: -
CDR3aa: CASSFTAGGLAEQFF
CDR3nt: TGCGCCAGCAGCTTCACGGCGGGGGGTTTGGCTGAGCAGTTCTTC

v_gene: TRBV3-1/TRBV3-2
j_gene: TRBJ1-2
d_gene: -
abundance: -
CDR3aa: CASSTQGPYGYTF
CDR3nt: TGTGCCAGCAGCACTCAGGGTCCCTATGGCTACACCTTC

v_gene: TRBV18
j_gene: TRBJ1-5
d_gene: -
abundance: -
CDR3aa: CASSPLAGQGNQPQHF
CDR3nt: TGTGCCAGCTCACCTCTGGCAGGGCAAGGGAATCAGCCCCAGCATTTT

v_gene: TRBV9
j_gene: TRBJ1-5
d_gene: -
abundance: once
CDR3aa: CASSGGQGRPQHF
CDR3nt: TGTGCCAGCAGCGGAGGGCAAGGGAGGCCCCAGCATTTT

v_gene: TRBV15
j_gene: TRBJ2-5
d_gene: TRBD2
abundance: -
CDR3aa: CATSSTKAGAAQETQYF
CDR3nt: TGTGCCACCAGCAGTACTAAGGCGGGAGCAGCGCAAGAGACCCAGTACTTC

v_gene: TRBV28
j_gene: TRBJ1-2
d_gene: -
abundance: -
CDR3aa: CASSFGRDYGYTF
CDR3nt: TGTGCCAGCAGTTTCGGCAGGGACTATGGCTACACCTTC

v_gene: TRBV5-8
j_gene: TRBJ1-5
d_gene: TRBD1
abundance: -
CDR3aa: CASSTITGGLSNQPQHF
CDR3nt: TGTGCCAGCAGCACGATAACAGGGGGCCTTAGCAATCAGCCCCAGCATTTT

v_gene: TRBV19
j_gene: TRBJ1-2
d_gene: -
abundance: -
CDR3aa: CASSMEEETYGYTF
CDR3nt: TGTGCCAGTAGTATGGAGGAAGAAACCTATGGCTACACCTTC

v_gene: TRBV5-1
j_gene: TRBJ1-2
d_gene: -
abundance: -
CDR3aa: CASSLEGVERGYTF
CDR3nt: TGCGCCAGCAGCCTCGAGGGGGTTGAGCGTGGCTACACCTTC

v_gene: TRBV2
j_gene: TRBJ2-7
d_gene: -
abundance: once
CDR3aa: CASSVGGNSYEQYF
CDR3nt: TGTGCCAGCAGTGTGGGAGGAAACTCCTACGAGCAGTACTTC

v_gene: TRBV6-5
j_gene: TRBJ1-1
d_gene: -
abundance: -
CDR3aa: CASSGNTEAFF
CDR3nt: TGTGCCAGCAGCGGGAACACTGAAGCTTTCTTT

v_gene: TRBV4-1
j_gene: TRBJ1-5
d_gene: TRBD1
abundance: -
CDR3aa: CASSQRQGENQPQHF
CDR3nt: TGCGCCAGCAGCCAGAGACAGGGTGAAAATCAGCCCCAGCATTTT

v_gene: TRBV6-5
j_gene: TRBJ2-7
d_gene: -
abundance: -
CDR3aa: CASSRDIQAYEQYF
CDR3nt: TGTGCCAGCAGTCGGGACATCCAGGCCTACGAGCAGTACTTC

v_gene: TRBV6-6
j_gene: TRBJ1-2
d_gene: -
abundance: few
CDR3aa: CASSPRTETYGYTF
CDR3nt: TGTGCCAGCAGTCCGCGGACAGAGACCTATGGCTACACCTTC

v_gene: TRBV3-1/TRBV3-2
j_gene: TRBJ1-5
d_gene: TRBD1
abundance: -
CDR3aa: CASSQWDSSNQPQHF
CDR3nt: TGTGCCAGCAGCCAATGGGACAGTAGCAATCAGCCCCAGCATTTT